This T cell receptor (beta chain) was retrieved from a study of human T cells and chemical hapten exposure listed by TCRdb under 2021. Notes on the research overall: For sensitization, 2% DPC in acetone was applied to a roughly 2 cm by roughly 2 cm area of upper inner arm skin. Blood samples were taken from patients before sensitization (week 0) and at 2, 6 and about 24 weeks after DPC sensitization. Patients additionally received weekly therapeutic DPC doses to the scalp throughout the roughly 26-week study period. Blood for TCR sequencing was provided by twenty-nine alopecia patients at one to four time points (pre-sensitization, 2, 6 and 24 weeks). Most of the patients in the cohort were female, and the cohort covered alopecia areata with under or over 50% scalp involvement, alopecia totalis and alopecia universalis. Patch testing on the upper back used Finn chambers containing 0.01% DPC, with scoring done after 6 days according to International Contact Dermatitis Research Group standards. Libraries were pooled for sequencing, and variation in per-sample TCR yields was attributed mainly to small differences in library volumes within the pool. This study followed changes in the peripheral blood TCR repertoire in vivo during primary and secondary sensitization of alopecia patients to the hapten diphenylcyclopropenone (DPC). The research as a whole found: Compared with pre-sensitization or healthy control sets, expanded TCRs formed significantly more large CDR3 similarity clusters, which is consistent with antigen-driven responses. The number of PT1 expanded TCRs positively correlated with patch test score, significant at thresholds 8, 16 and 32 but not 4. Because all patients had alopecia, a presumed autoimmune disease, the immune response of the patients might differ from that of healthy individuals. After repeated subsampling, the strength of the expansion versus patch-test correlation and the threshold at which it became significant changed. No change with DPC sensitization was found in the number of TCRs above 1 in 1000 frequency, and no evidence of global repertoire structure alterations was found.

In its sample, this clonotype was seen a few times. Its cognate antigen has yet to be identified. Base qualities were left out, and no much larger clone turns up one base away. Library construction relied on RACE. The data were produced on a NextSeq 500. Library preparation attached unique molecular identifiers to individual cDNA molecules for quantitative, reproducible TCR counting. Both TCR alpha and TCR beta chains were sequenced from each blood RNA sample. Under the source paper's analysis protocol: The median number of TCRs per sample was over 95,000, ranging from roughly 20,000 to 700,000. V, J and CDR3 annotation of the TCR reads was performed with the Decombinator software suite. Every sample was subsampled to the same number of TCRs (28,000) for the PS versus PT1 abundance plots. Expanded TCRs were defined as absent before sensitization and observed at least eight times at the 2-week time point. TCRdb passed the public sequencing reads through fastp at Q25 and MiXCR, retaining productive beta sequences. Rows with a matching CDR3 protein are joined into one entry that keeps the most common DNA and genes. The V and J calls and clone size come from TCRdb's table, not from the authors' own analysis. The sample table contains 150,000 to 200,000 distinct CDR3 sequences; only one count was recorded for approximately 26% of them. The ten largest clones add up to over 2% of the sample.

The sample's time point label, in plain terms: patch test 3, about 24 weeks after DPC sensitization. Reading the label with the study, this specimen's treatment or condition is: therapeutic diphenylcyclopropenone sensitization with weekly scalp DPC. Blood at each patch-test visit was drawn before the patch test was applied. To be eligible, patients had to be aged 18 to 70, diagnosed with alopecia and judged suitable for DPC therapy, while pregnant patients were excluded. Total RNA was isolated from unfractionated whole blood collected in Tempus Blood RNA tubes. From its cysteine to its phenylalanine, the CDR3 spans 13 amino acids. The read is trimmed to its CDR3 DNA, 39 bases read in frame from base 1. At the junction V is shortened by 0 bases and J by 5 bases; bases outside the gene matches: 3. For CDR1 and CDR2, the germline V gene (reference sequence) lists DFQATT and SNEGSKA.

The material sequenced was whole blood, taken in connection with sensitization to the hapten diphenylcyclopropenone (DPC). The chain couples TRBV20-1 to TRBJ2-5, and 7 junctional nucleotides match TRBD1. This sequence originates from a middle-aged woman with alopecia areata. Some clones in this sample may be carry-over from other donors' samples. The DNA is as follows: TGCAGTGCTAGAGATAAACAGGGGGAGACCCAGTACTTC. It specifies CSARDKQGETQYF.